This is a list of T cell receptor beta chains from one sample in a study of blood T cell repertoires in COVID-19. Using immunoSEQ multiplex PCR, the repertoire was profiled, and TCRdb retains in-frame clones only, with some absent. The sample lists approximately 92,000 clones, 81% occurring once. Sequencing input: peripheral blood. Source of these receptors: a man in his fifties or sixties with acute or convalescent COVID-19. Both conserved end residues are part of each CDR3. A D gene is named only where the DNA matches it firmly. For some rows the clone size is stated as once, few or many, or as a class when expanded; others skip it.

clone size	D gene	V gene	J gene	CDR3 DNA	CDR3 protein
-	TRBD1	TRBV15	TRBJ2-5	TGTGCCACCAGCAGAGGGGGACAGGGGGCGGGTGGAGAGACCCAGTACTTC	CATSRGGQGAGGETQYF
few	-	TRBV14	TRBJ2-7	TGTGCCAGCAGCAGACAGGTATTCCCCTACGAGCAGTACTTC	CASSRQVFPYEQYF
-	-	TRBV6-5	TRBJ1-1	TGTGCCAGCATGGCCATCGGCCGGGGGAACACTGAAGCTTTCTTT	CASMAIGRGNTEAFF
-	TRBD2	TRBV9	TRBJ2-1	TGTGCCAGCAGCGCCGACGGACTAGCCTACAATGAGCAGTTCTTC	CASSADGLAYNEQFF
-	-	TRBV10-2	TRBJ2-1	TGCGCCAGCAGTGAGGCGGGGGCCTCCTACAATGAGCAGTTCTTC	CASSEAGASYNEQFF
-	-	TRBV6-2/TRBV6-3	TRBJ2-3	TGTGCCAGCAGTTACTTTGCGGATACGCAGTATTTT	CASSYFADTQYF
-	-	TRBV9	TRBJ2-3	TGTGCCAGCAGCCCAACTAGGGAAACTAGCACAGATACGCAGTATTTT	CASSPTRETSTDTQYF
-	TRBD1	TRBV7-9	TRBJ2-3	TGTGCCAGCAGCGGAATCGACAGGGGCCTTTATGGGGGCACAGATACGCAGTATTTT	CASSGIDRGLYGGTDTQYF
-	TRBD1	TRBV12-5	TRBJ2-4	TGTGCTAGTGGTTTGGTTCTCCGGGACAGTGTGGACATTCAGTACTTC	CASGLVLRDSVDIQYF
-	-	TRBV4-2	TRBJ2-5	TGTGCCAGCAGCCAAGACCTGGGGCGGGAGACCCAGTACTTC	CASSQDLGRETQYF
-	-	TRBV7-2	TRBJ1-5	TGTGCCAGCAGCTTGTACTCACAGGGAAATAGCAATCAGCCCCAGCATTTT	CASSLYSQGNSNQPQHF
once	TRBD1	TRBV7-6	TRBJ1-1	TGTGCCAGCAGCTTAAAGGGGACAGGGGGCGGGGGCGCTGAAGCTTTCTTT	CASSLKGTGGGGAEAFF
-	-	TRBV5-1	TRBJ2-3	TGCGCCAGCGTGCCGGCGGAAAGCACAGATACGCAGTATTTT	CASVPAESTDTQYF
-	TRBD2	TRBV9	TRBJ2-1	TGTGCCAGCAGCTCACGGACTAGCGGGACGAGGAATGAGCAGTTCTTC	CASSSRTSGTRNEQFF
-	-	TRBV5-1	TRBJ1-5	TGCGCCAGCAGCTCAGGGGCAGGGCAACAGCCCCAGCATTTT	CASSSGAGQQPQHF
once	-	TRBV5-1	TRBJ2-2	TGCGCCAGCAGCTTGGCCGGGGGGCGAGCCGGGGAGCTGTTTTTT	CASSLAGGRAGELFF
-	TRBD1	TRBV30	TRBJ2-2	TGTGCCTGGAGTCTGGGACAGGGGAGCGGGGAGCTGTTTTTT	CAWSLGQGSGELFF
-	TRBD2	TRBV3-1/TRBV3-2	TRBJ2-3	TGTGCCAGCAGTTACGGACTAGCGGGGGCCAGAGACACAGATACGCAGTATTTT	CASSYGLAGARDTDTQYF